This T cell receptor (beta chain) was identified in a study of blood T cells in healthy people across ages. Germline assignment: CDR1 SGHRS and CDR2 YFSETQ. J lost 8 bases, V lost 4 bases, and 14 bases had no gene match. The CDR3 consists of 15 residues. This clonotype was counted a few times. PCR was performed a second time for about 7 to 12 cycles using a sample-barcoded 5' primer and a J-beta primer mix. TCRdb reprocessed the 5' RACE reads with MiXCR, giving one entry per CDR3 protein. The data hold about 1 million distinct CDR3 sequences, with roughly 45% observed a single time. Every sample had a minimum of 6.5 million PBMCs isolated.

The rearrangement links TRBV5-1 to TRBJ1-1; 7 bases fit TRBD1. This receptor was obtained from a woman aged 55-69 years in good health. The sequenced material came from blood. DNA for the CDR3: TGCGCCAGCAGCAGAGCCGACAGGGACGCTCAAGAAGCTTTCTTT. It encodes CASSRADRDAQEAFF.